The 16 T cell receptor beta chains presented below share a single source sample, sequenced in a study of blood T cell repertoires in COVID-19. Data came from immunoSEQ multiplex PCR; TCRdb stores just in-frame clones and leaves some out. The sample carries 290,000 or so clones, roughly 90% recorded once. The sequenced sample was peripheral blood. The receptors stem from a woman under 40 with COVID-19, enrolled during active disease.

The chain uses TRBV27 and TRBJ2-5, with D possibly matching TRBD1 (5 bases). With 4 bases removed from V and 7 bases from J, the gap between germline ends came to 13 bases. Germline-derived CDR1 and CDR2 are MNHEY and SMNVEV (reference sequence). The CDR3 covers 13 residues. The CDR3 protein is CASSSGREGTQYF. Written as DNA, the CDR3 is TGTGCCAGCAGTTCGGGCAGGGAAGGGACCCAGTACTTC.

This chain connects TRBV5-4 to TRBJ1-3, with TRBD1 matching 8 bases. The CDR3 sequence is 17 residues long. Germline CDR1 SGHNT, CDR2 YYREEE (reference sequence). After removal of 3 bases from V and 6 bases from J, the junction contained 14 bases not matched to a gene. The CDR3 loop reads CASSYISGQEGENTIYF. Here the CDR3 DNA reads TGTGCCAGCAGCTATATCTCGGGACAGGAGGGGGAAAACACCATATATTTT.

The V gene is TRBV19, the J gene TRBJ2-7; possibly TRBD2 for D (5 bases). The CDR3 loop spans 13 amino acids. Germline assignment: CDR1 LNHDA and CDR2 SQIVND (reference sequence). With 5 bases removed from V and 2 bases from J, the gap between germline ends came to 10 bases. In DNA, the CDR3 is TGTGCCAGTAGTCCCGGGGTCACCTACGAGCAGTACTTC. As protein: CASSPGVTYEQYF.

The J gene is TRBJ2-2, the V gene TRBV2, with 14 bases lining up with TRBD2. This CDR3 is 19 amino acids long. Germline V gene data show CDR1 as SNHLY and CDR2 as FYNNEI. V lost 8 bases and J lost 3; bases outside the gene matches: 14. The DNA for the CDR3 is TGTGCCAGCTCTCTCCTGACTAGCGGGAGGGTGGAGGACACCGGGGAGCTGTTTTTT. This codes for CASSLLTSGRVEDTGELFF.

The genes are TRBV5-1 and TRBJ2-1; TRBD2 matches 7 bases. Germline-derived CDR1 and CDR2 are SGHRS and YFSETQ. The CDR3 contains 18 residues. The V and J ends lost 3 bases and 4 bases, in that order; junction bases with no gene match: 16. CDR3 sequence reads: CASSSGLGGAGIYNEQFF. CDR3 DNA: TGCGCCAGCAGCTCGGGCTTGGGAGGGGCTGGGATATACAATGAGCAGTTCTTC.

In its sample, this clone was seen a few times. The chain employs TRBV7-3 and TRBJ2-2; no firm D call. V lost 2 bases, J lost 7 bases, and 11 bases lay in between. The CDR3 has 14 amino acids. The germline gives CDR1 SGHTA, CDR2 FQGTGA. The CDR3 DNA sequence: TGTGCCAGCAGCTTATTTCTCGCCAGCGGGGAGCTGTTTTTT. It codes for CASSLFLASGELFF.

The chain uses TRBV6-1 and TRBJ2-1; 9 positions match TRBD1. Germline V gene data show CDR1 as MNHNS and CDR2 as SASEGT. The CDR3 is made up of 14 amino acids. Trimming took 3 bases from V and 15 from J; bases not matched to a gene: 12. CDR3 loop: CASSETRDREYRFF. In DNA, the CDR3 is TGTGCCAGCAGTGAGACCCGGGACAGGGAATATCGGTTCTTC.

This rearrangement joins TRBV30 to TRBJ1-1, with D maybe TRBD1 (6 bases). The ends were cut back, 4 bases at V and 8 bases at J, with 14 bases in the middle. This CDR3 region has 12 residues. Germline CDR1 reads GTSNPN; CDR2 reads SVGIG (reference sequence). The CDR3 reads CAWTLRGPEAFF. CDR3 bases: TGTGCCTGGACCCTGCGGGGGCCCGAAGCTTTCTTT.

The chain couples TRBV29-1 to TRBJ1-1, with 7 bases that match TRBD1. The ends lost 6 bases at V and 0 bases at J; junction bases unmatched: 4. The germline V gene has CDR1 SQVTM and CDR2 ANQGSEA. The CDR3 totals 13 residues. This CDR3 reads CSVGDRLNTEAFF. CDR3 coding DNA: TGCAGCGTAGGGGACAGATTGAACACTGAAGCTTTCTTT.

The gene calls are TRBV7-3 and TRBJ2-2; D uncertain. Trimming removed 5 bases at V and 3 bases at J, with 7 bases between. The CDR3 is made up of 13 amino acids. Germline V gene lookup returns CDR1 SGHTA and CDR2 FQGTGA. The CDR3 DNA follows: TGTGCCAGCAGCCCTTCGTACACCGGGGAGCTGTTTTTT. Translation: CASSPSYTGELFF.

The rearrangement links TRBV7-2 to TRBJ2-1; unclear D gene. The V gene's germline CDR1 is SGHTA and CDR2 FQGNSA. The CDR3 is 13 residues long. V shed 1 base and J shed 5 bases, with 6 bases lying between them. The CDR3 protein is CASSLVRDNEQFF. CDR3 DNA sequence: TGTGCCAGCAGCTTAGTACGGGACAATGAGCAGTTCTTC.

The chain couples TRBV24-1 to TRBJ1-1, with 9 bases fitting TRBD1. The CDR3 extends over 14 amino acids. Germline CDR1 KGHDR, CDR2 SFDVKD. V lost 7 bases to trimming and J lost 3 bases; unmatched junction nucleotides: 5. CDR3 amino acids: CATSLGQGDTEAFF. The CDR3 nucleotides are TGTGCCACCAGCCTGGGACAGGGAGACACTGAAGCTTTCTTT.

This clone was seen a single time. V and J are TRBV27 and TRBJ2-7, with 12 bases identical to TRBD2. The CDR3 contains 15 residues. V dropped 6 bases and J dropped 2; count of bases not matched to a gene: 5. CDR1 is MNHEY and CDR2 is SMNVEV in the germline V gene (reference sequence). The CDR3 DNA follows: TGTGCCAGCAGCCAGGGGACTAGCGGGCCCTACGAGCAGTACTTC. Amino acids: CASSQGTSGPYEQYF.

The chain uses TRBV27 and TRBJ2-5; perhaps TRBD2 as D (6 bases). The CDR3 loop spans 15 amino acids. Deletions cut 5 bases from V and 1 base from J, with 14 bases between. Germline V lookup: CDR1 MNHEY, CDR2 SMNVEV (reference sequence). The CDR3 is CASSTGLQSQETQYF. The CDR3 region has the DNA TGTGCCAGCAGTACGGGACTGCAAAGCCAAGAGACCCAGTACTTC.

CDR3 residues: CASSPTASGAYEQYF. The CDR3 coding sequence is TGTGCCAGCAGTCCGACAGCCTCTGGGGCCTACGAGCAGTACTTC. The genes are TRBV7-9 and TRBJ2-7, with a possible D match to TRBD1 (5 bases). The CDR3 is made up of 15 amino acids. The V end was cut by 6 bases, the J end by 2 bases, with 17 bases between. Germline values: CDR1 SEHNR, CDR2 FQNEAQ (reference sequence).

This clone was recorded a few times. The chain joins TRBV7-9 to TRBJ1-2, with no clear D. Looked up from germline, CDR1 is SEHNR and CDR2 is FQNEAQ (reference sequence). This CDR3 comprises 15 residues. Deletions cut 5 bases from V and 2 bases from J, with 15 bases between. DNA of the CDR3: TGTGCCAGCAGCCCCGGAACAGACCGAAACTATGGCTACACCTTC. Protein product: CASSPGTDRNYGYTF. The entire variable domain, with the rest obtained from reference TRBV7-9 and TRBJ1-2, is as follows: DTGVSQNPRHKITKRGQNVTFRCDPISEHNRLYWYRQTLGQGPEFLTYFQNEAQLEKSRLLSDRFSAERPKGSFSTLEIQRTEQGDSAMYLCASSPGTDRNYGYTFGSGTRLTVV.